Sequencing of this T cell receptor (beta chain) was carried out in a study of human T cells and chemical hapten exposure. As for the study in general: Patches that contained 0.01% DPC were applied to the upper back and read at 6 days. Patients, mostly women, had alopecia areata, alopecia totalis or alopecia universalis. Small pooled library volume differences chiefly drove per-sample TCR yield variation. Regarding the study as a whole: After DPC sensitization, TCRs above 1 in 1000 frequency showed no change.

Noted time point: pre-sensitization, week 0. Treatment specified: therapeutic diphenylcyclopropenone sensitization with weekly scalp DPC. In its sample, this clonotype was seen a few times. Its target is unknown. V dropped 1 base and J dropped 10 bases, with 22 bases sitting between them. The CDR3 is made up of 16 amino acids. Germline V gives CDR1 MGHRA, CDR2 YSYEKL. MiXCR, run by TCRdb on the RACE reads, gives a single entry per CDR3 protein. This table holds 80,000 to 100,000 distinct CDR3 sequences, 10% to 11% found once. The sample in question was whole blood, obtained in connection with sensitization to the hapten diphenylcyclopropenone (DPC). J is TRBJ1-1 and V is TRBV4-1, with D maybe TRBD1 (6 bases). The sequence derives from a woman aged 60-70 years with alopecia areata. Some clones in this sample may be carry-over from other donors' samples. This chain's CDR3 is CASSQVQAGGGRGAFF. The CDR3 DNA reads as TGCGCCAGCAGCCAAGTACAGGCCGGCGGGGGGCGCGGAGCTTTCTTT.